This T cell receptor beta chain stems from a study of OX40 agonist ivuxolimab in advanced cancers. Regarding the study as a whole: CD4+ and CD8+ blood T cells expanded clonally by week 6 at 0.1 to 3.0 mg/kg.

In regard to this clone: No antigen is known for it.

The assay was immunoSEQ multiplex PCR, and TCRdb's table has in-frame clones only and misses some. The table includes some 95,000 clones, 90% to 95% detected once. Per the germline V gene, CDR1 is MNHEY and CDR2 is SVGAGI. This CDR3 is 14 amino acids long. V was shortened by 0 bases and J by 2 bases, with 6 bases between the two germline ends. The TCR sequence derives from an adult with an advanced solid tumor such as melanoma, head and neck, liver or kidney cancer. This chain uses TRBV6-5 with TRBJ2-3; D gene ambiguous. Sequences were derived from CD4+ or CD8+ T cells sorted from blood, sampled in a trial of the OX40 agonist ivuxolimab. The CDR3 region is CASSYSPVTDTQYF. CDR3 coding DNA: TGTGCCAGCAGTTACTCGCCAGTCACAGATACGCAGTATTTT.